The rows below give T cell receptor beta chains drawn from one sample of a study of T cell responses to AZD1222 COVID-19 vaccine. Sequenced by immunoSEQ multiplex PCR; TCRdb stores in-frame clones only, minus some. The table lists about 170,000 clones, 80% to 90% of them singletons, with about 6.9% in the top ten. Material: peripheral blood, obtained on day 0 of AZD1222 vaccination. The receptors stem from an adult in good health. The CDR3 runs from the conserved cysteine through the conserved F or W. Each record gives: J gene, V gene, D gene, clone size, CDR3 DNA, CDR3 protein. The D gene is left open where the match is weak. Clone size appears in some rows only: once, few, many, or a class for an expanded clone.

j_gene: TRBJ2-5; v_gene: TRBV24-1; d_gene: TRBD2; abundance: NA; CDR3nt: TGTGCCACCAGTGGGCCGGGACTAGCGGGCCAGACCCAGTACTTC; CDR3aa: CATSGPGLAGQTQYF
j_gene: TRBJ2-7; v_gene: TRBV28; d_gene: TRBD1; abundance: NA; CDR3nt: TGTGCCAGCAGGGGGACAGGGACCTACGAGCAGTACTTC; CDR3aa: CASRGTGTYEQYF
j_gene: TRBJ1-1; v_gene: TRBV14; d_gene: TRBD1; abundance: NA; CDR3nt: TGTGCCAGCAGCCAAGAGCCCTTGGGGACAGGGCACACTGAAGCTTTCTTT; CDR3aa: CASSQEPLGTGHTEAFF
j_gene: TRBJ1-1; v_gene: TRBV19; d_gene: NA; abundance: NA; CDR3nt: TGTGCCAGTAGTATAAGCGTCTGGGGACAGAACACTGAAGCTTTCTTT; CDR3aa: CASSISVWGQNTEAFF
j_gene: TRBJ1-5; v_gene: TRBV11-2; d_gene: NA; abundance: NA; CDR3nt: TGTGCCAGCAGCTCCATATCAGGGTGGAGCAATCAGCCCCAGCATTTT; CDR3aa: CASSSISGWSNQPQHF
j_gene: TRBJ1-2; v_gene: TRBV3-1/TRBV3-2; d_gene: TRBD1; abundance: NA; CDR3nt: TGTGCCAGCAGCCAGGGGACAGGGGAGTATGGCTACACCTTC; CDR3aa: CASSQGTGEYGYTF
j_gene: TRBJ2-3; v_gene: TRBV6-5; d_gene: NA; abundance: NA; CDR3nt: TGTGCCAGCATATTCTCAGGGTCGGGGACAGATACGCAGTATTTT; CDR3aa: CASIFSGSGTDTQYF
j_gene: TRBJ2-3; v_gene: TRBV9; d_gene: TRBD1; abundance: NA; CDR3nt: TGTGCCAGCAGCGTAGTGACAGGGGGCTCGGTAGATACGCAGTATTTT; CDR3aa: CASSVVTGGSVDTQYF
j_gene: TRBJ2-3; v_gene: TRBV6-1; d_gene: NA; abundance: NA; CDR3nt: TGTGCCAGCAGTGAAGCGGGTTATTGGCGAGATACGCAGTATTTT; CDR3aa: CASSEAGYWRDTQYF
j_gene: TRBJ2-7; v_gene: TRBV6-5; d_gene: NA; abundance: NA; CDR3nt: TGTGCCAGCAGTTACTCCCTGGGTACCTCCTACGAGCAGTACTTC; CDR3aa: CASSYSLGTSYEQYF
j_gene: TRBJ2-5; v_gene: TRBV19; d_gene: TRBD1; abundance: NA; CDR3nt: TGTGCCAGTAGTGCACAGGGGTTACTAGAGACCCAGTACTTC; CDR3aa: CASSAQGLLETQYF
j_gene: TRBJ1-5; v_gene: TRBV19; d_gene: NA; abundance: NA; CDR3nt: TGTGCCAGTAGTATAAGTTCAGGGAGTGGCAATCAGCCCCAGCATTTT; CDR3aa: CASSISSGSGNQPQHF
j_gene: TRBJ1-5; v_gene: TRBV28; d_gene: NA; abundance: NA; CDR3nt: TGTGCCAGCAGCATAAATCAGCCCCAGCATTTT; CDR3aa: CASSINQPQHF
j_gene: TRBJ2-5; v_gene: TRBV7-9; d_gene: TRBD1; abundance: NA; CDR3nt: TGTGCCAGCAGCTCAGGGGGAGAGACCCAGTACTTC; CDR3aa: CASSSGGETQYF
j_gene: TRBJ1-1; v_gene: TRBV6-2/TRBV6-3; d_gene: NA; abundance: NA; CDR3nt: TGTGCCAGCAGTTACCGGGACATCTTGAACACTGAAGCTTTCTTT; CDR3aa: CASSYRDILNTEAFF
j_gene: TRBJ2-3; v_gene: TRBV2; d_gene: TRBD2; abundance: once; CDR3nt: TGTGCCAGCAGTGAATTCGGGGGGACCACAGATACGCAGTATTTT; CDR3aa: CASSEFGGTTDTQYF
j_gene: TRBJ1-2; v_gene: TRBV10-3; d_gene: NA; abundance: NA; CDR3nt: TGTGCCATCAACCCCGACGGATCCTATGGCTACACCTTC; CDR3aa: CAINPDGSYGYTF
j_gene: TRBJ1-2; v_gene: TRBV5-1; d_gene: NA; abundance: NA; CDR3nt: TGCGCCAGCAGCTTGGGTGGCAGCCCCTATGGCTACACCTTC; CDR3aa: CASSLGGSPYGYTF
j_gene: TRBJ1-1; v_gene: TRBV19; d_gene: TRBD1; abundance: NA; CDR3nt: TGTGCCAGTAGTATGACAGGGGCGATCACTGAAGCTTTCTTT; CDR3aa: CASSMTGAITEAFF
j_gene: TRBJ2-1; v_gene: TRBV7-9; d_gene: NA; abundance: NA; CDR3nt: TGTGCCAGCAGCTTCGACAGAGGAGATGAGCAGTTCTTC; CDR3aa: CASSFDRGDEQFF
j_gene: TRBJ2-7; v_gene: TRBV5-4; d_gene: NA; abundance: NA; CDR3nt: TGTGCCAGCAACCGGGGCGGTGACAGGACTTACGAGCAGTACTTC; CDR3aa: CASNRGGDRTYEQYF
j_gene: TRBJ2-5; v_gene: TRBV9; d_gene: NA; abundance: NA; CDR3nt: TGTGCCAGCAGCGTGACCGGGTCGCAAGAGACCCAGTACTTC; CDR3aa: CASSVTGSQETQYF
j_gene: TRBJ2-1; v_gene: TRBV27; d_gene: TRBD2; abundance: NA; CDR3nt: TGTGCCAGCCGCGCGGGGGGCTGGAATGAGCAGTTCTTC; CDR3aa: CASRAGGWNEQFF
j_gene: TRBJ2-2; v_gene: TRBV29-1; d_gene: NA; abundance: NA; CDR3nt: TGCAGCGTTGAAGATGAGGGGAACACCGGGGAGCTGTTTTTT; CDR3aa: CSVEDEGNTGELFF
j_gene: TRBJ1-2; v_gene: TRBV5-6; d_gene: NA; abundance: NA; CDR3nt: TGTGCCAGCAGCTTGGGTCCAGTTAACTATGGCTACACCTTC; CDR3aa: CASSLGPVNYGYTF
j_gene: TRBJ1-4; v_gene: TRBV5-6; d_gene: TRBD1; abundance: NA; CDR3nt: TGTGCCAGCAGCTTTGGCGGACAGGCGTTACGTCTGGGTGAAAAACTGTTTTTT; CDR3aa: CASSFGGQALRLGEKLFF
j_gene: TRBJ2-1; v_gene: TRBV7-3; d_gene: TRBD1; abundance: NA; CDR3nt: TGTGCCAGCAGCCCTGGGACAGACAATGAGCAGTTCTTC; CDR3aa: CASSPGTDNEQFF
j_gene: TRBJ2-7; v_gene: TRBV4-3; d_gene: TRBD1; abundance: NA; CDR3nt: TGCGCCAGCAGCCAAGCCAGACAGGGGGAGCAGTACTTC; CDR3aa: CASSQARQGEQYF
j_gene: TRBJ1-4; v_gene: TRBV5-1; d_gene: TRBD1; abundance: NA; CDR3nt: TGCGCCAGCAGCTTGGGGCAGGGGGCCGGGGAACTGTTTTTT; CDR3aa: CASSLGQGAGELFF
j_gene: TRBJ2-1; v_gene: TRBV21-1; d_gene: NA; abundance: NA; CDR3nt: TGTGCCAGCAGCGACAGTTTATTCTCCCAGTTCTTC; CDR3aa: CASSDSLFSQFF
j_gene: TRBJ2-7; v_gene: TRBV7-9; d_gene: TRBD2; abundance: NA; CDR3nt: TGTGCCAGCAGCTTAGTGGGCAGCGGGGTTACCTACGAGCAGTACTTC; CDR3aa: CASSLVGSGVTYEQYF
j_gene: TRBJ2-7; v_gene: TRBV20-1; d_gene: NA; abundance: NA; CDR3nt: TGCAGTGCTTCCGTGCGACTCGAGCAGTACTTC; CDR3aa: CSASVRLEQYF
j_gene: TRBJ1-2; v_gene: TRBV7-3; d_gene: TRBD1; abundance: NA; CDR3nt: TGTGCCAGCAGCCCTAACCCCGGACAGGGGGACTATGGCTACACCTTC; CDR3aa: CASSPNPGQGDYGYTF
j_gene: TRBJ2-1; v_gene: TRBV3-1/TRBV3-2; d_gene: NA; abundance: NA; CDR3nt: TGTGCCAGCAGCCGAAGGGGAGGGGGACTGGGACGGCGGAATGAGCAGTTCTTC; CDR3aa: CASSRRGGGLGRRNEQFF
j_gene: TRBJ1-2; v_gene: TRBV4-2; d_gene: NA; abundance: NA; CDR3nt: TGTGCCAGCAGCCAAGGGGGGCAGGGGATAATCGGCTACACCTTC; CDR3aa: CASSQGGQGIIGYTF
j_gene: TRBJ2-5; v_gene: TRBV6-6; d_gene: NA; abundance: NA; CDR3nt: TGTGCCAGCAGTTACTCGAGACCCCAAGAGACCCAGTACTTC; CDR3aa: CASSYSRPQETQYF
j_gene: TRBJ1-1; v_gene: TRBV6-1; d_gene: TRBD1; abundance: NA; CDR3nt: TGTGCCAGCAGTGAATTGGGACAGTACACTGAAGCTTTCTTT; CDR3aa: CASSELGQYTEAFF
j_gene: TRBJ1-2; v_gene: TRBV19; d_gene: TRBD1; abundance: NA; CDR3nt: TGTGCCAGTAGTACCCACCCCGGGACAGGGGTCTTAGCTAACTATGGCTACACCTTC; CDR3aa: CASSTHPGTGVLANYGYTF
j_gene: TRBJ1-1; v_gene: TRBV5-8; d_gene: NA; abundance: NA; CDR3nt: TGTGCCAGCAGCTTACCGGGTAACGAAGCTTCAATGAACACTGAAGCTTTCTTT; CDR3aa: CASSLPGNEASMNTEAFF